This T cell receptor beta chain was recovered during a study of blood T cell repertoires in COVID-19. The authors' processing: Amplification with reference gene primers provided the estimates of nucleated cell counts. TCRdb's table, derived via immunoSEQ multiplex PCR, lists solely in-frame clones and lacks some. V and J calls and clone size follow that table, whereas D and trimming were derived from the DNA. Of approximately 290,000 clones listed, approximately 83% are singletons. The CDR3 loop spans 15 amino acids. J gave up 6 bases and V 6 bases, and 9 bases lay outside the gene matches. Germline V lookup: CDR1 MNHEY, CDR2 SMNVEV (reference sequence).

The V call is TRBV27, the J call TRBJ2-5; 11 nucleotides line up with TRBD1. Sequences were obtained from PBMCs or T cells enriched from blood (not recorded which). The sequence was collected from a woman under 40 who had recovered from COVID-19. The CDR3 loop reads CASRTLGQGGQTQYF. The CDR3 DNA follows: TGTGCCAGCAGGACCCTGGGACAGGGGGGACAGACCCAGTACTTC.